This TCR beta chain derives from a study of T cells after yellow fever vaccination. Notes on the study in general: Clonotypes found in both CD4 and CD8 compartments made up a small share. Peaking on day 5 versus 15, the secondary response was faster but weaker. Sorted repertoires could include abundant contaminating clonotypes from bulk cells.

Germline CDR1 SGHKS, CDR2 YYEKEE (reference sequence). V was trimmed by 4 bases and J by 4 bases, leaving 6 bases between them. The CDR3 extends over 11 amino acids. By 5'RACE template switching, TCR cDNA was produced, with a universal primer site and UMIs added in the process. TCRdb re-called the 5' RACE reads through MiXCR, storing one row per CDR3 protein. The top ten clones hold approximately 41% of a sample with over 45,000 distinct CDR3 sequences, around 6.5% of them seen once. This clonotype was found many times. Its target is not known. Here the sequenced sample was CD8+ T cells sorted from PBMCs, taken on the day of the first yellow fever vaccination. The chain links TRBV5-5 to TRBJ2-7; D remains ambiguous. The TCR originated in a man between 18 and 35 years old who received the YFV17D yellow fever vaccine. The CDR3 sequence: CASSPNYEQYF. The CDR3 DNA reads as TGTGCCAGCAGCCCGAATTACGAGCAGTACTTC.